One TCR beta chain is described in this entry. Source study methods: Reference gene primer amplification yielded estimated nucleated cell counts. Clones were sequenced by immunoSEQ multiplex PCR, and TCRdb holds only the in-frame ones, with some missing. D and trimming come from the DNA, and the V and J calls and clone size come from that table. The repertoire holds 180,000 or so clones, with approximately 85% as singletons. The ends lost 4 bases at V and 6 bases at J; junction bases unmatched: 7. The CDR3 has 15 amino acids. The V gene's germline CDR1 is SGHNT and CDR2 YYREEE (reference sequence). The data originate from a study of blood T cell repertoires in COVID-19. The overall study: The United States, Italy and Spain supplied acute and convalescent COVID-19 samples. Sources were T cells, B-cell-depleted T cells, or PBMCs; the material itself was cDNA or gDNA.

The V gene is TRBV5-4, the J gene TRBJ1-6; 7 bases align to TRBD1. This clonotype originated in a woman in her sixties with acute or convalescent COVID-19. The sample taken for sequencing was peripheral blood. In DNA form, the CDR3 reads TGTGCCAGCAGCGTGGGACAGAAAATTAATTCACCCCTCCACTTT. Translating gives CASSVGQKINSPLHF.